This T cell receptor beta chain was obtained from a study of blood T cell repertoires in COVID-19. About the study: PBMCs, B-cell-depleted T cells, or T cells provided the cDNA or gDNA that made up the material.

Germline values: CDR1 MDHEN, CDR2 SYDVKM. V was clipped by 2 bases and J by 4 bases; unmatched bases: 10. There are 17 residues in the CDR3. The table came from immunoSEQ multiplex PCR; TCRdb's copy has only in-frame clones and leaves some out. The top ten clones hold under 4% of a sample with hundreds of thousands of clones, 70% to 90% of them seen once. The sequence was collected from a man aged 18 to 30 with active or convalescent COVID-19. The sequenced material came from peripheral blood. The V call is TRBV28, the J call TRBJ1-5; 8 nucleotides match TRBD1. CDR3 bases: TGTGCCAGCAGTTTAGGGGCAGGGGGCCTACCTAATCAGCCCCAGCATTTT. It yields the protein CASSLGAGGLPNQPQHF.